This T cell receptor (beta chain) was retrieved from a study of T-cell reconstitution after alpha-beta-depleted transplantation in children. J was trimmed by 8 bases and V by 6 bases; bases with no gene match: 5. This CDR3 comprises 15 residues. The TCRbeta library incorporated unique molecular identifiers. MiXCR was run by TCRdb on the PCR reads, yielding one entry per CDR3 protein. This sample carries about 610,000 distinct CDR3 sequences, roughly a tenth of them seen once, and the ten largest clones take about 4.2%. This specimen was PBMCs from the stem cell graft donor, taken from the stem cell graft. The receptor was derived from a human donor who donated a stem cell graft to a child with acute myeloid leukemia. The V call is TRBV12-3 or TRBV12-4, the J call TRBJ2-1; 15 bases map to TRBD2. The CDR3 region is CASRKGLAGGDEQFF. The CDR3 nucleotides are TGTGCCAGCAGAAAGGGACTAGCGGGAGGCGATGAGCAGTTCTTC.